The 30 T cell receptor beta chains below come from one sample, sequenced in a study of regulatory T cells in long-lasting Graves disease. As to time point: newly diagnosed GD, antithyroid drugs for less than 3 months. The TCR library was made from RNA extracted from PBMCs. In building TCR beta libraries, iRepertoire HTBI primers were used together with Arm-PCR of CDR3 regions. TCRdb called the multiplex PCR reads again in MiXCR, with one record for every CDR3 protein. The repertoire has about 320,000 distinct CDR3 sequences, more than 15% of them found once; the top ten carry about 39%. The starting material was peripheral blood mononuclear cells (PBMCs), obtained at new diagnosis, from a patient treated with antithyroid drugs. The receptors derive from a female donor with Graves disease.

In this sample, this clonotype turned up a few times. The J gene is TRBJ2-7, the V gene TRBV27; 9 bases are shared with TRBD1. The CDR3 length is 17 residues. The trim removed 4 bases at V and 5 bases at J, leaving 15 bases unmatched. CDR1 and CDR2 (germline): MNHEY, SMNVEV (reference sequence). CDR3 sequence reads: CASSSEYLGTGLDEQYF. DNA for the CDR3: TGTGCCAGCAGTTCAGAGTATCTCGGGACAGGGCTGGACGAGCAGTACTTC.

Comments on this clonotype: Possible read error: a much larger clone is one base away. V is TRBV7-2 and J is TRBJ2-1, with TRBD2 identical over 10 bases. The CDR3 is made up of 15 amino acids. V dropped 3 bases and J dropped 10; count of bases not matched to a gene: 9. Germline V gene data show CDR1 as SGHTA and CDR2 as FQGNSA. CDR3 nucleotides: TGTGCCAGCAGCTTTGCACTAGCGGGAACGGACGAGCAGTTCTTC. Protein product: CASSFALAGTDEQFF.

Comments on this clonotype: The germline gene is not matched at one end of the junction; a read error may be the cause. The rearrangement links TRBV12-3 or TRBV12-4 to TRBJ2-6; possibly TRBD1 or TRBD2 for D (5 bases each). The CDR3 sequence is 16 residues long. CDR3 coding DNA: TGTGCCAGCAGTCCGAGGGTGGACTCTGGGGCCAACGTTCTGACTTTC. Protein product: CASSPRVDSGANVLTF.

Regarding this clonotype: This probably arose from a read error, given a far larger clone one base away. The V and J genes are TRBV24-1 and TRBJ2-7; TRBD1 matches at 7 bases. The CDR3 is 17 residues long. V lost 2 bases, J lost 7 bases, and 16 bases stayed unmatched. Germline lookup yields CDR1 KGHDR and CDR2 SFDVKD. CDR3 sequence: CATSDYGTASSYNEQYF. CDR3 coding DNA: TGTGCCACCAGTGATTACGGGACAGCGAGCTCCTACAATGAGCAGTACTTC.

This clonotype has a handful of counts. Here the CDR3 reads CSVEGQGVDTGELFF. Written as DNA, the CDR3 is TGCAGCGTTGAAGGACAGGGGGTGGACACCGGGGAGCTGTTTTTT. The chain links TRBV29-1 to TRBJ2-2, with TRBD1 identical over 9 bases. V was pared by 1 base and J by 3 bases, with 3 bases of the junction left unmatched. This CDR3 comprises 15 residues. CDR1 SQVTM and CDR2 ANQGSEA come from the germline V gene.

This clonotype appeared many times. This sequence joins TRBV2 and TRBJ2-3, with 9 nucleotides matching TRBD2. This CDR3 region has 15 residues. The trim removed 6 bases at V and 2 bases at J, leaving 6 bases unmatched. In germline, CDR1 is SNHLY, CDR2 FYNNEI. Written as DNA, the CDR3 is TGTGCCAGCAGGGGGACTAGCTTTCACACAGATACGCAGTATTTT. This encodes CASRGTSFHTDTQYF.

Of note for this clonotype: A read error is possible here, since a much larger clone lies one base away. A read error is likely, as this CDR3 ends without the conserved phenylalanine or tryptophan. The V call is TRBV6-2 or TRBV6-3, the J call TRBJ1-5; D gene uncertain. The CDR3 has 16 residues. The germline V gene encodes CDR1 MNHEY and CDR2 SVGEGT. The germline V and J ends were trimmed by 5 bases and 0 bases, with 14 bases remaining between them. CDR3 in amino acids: CASSASSGSSNQPQHL. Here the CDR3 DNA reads TGTGCCAGCAGTGCTTCTTCGGGCAGTAGCAATCAGCCCCAGCATCTT.

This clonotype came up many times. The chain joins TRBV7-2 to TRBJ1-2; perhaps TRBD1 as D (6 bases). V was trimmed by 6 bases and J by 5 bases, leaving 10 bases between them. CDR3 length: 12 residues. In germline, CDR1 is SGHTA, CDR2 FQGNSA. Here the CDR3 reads CASSLRGYGYTF. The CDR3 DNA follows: TGTGCCAGCAGTTTAAGGGGGTATGGCTACACCTTC.

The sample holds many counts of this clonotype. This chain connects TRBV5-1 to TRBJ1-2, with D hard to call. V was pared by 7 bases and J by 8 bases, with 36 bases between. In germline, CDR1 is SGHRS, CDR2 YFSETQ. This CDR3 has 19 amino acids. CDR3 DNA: TGCGCCAGCTTCTCATCCCGGCACGGCGATGGTTGGGCCCCTTGGGGCTACACCTTC. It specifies CASFSSRHGDGWAPWGYTF.

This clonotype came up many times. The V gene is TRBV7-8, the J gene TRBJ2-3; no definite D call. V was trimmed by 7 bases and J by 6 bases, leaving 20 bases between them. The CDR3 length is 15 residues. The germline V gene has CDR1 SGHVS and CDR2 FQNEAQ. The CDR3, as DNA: TGTGCCAGCACCCCGCGGCGCCTAGGCGTGGATACGCAGTATTTT. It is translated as CASTPRRLGVDTQYF.

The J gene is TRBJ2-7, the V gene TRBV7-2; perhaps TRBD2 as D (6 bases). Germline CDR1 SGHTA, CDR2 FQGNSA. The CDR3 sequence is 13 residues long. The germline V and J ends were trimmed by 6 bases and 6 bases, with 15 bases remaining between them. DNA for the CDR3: TGTGCCAGCAGACCGTCGGGGGAGGCCGAGCAGTACTTC. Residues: CASRPSGEAEQYF.

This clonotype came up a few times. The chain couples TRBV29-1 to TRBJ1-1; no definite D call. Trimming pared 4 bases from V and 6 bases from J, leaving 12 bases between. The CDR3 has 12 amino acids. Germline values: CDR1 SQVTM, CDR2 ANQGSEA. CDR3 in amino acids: CSVGGSTAEAFF. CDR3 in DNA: TGCAGCGTTGGCGGGTCAACCGCTGAAGCTTTCTTT.

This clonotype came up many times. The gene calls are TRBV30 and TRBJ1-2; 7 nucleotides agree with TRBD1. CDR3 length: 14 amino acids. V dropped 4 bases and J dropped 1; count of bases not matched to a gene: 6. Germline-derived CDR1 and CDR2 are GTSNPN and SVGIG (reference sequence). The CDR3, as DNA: TGTGCCTGGACGGGCAGGGGGAGTAACTATGGCTACACCTTC. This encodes CAWTGRGSNYGYTF.

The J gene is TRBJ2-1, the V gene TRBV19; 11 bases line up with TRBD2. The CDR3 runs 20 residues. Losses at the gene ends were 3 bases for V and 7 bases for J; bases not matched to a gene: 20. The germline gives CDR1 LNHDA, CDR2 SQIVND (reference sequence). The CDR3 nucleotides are TGTGCCAGTAGTATCAACTCGGGGAGTAGCGGGAGGGCGGGAAGGAATGAGCAGTTCTTC. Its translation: CASSINSGSSGRAGRNEQFF.

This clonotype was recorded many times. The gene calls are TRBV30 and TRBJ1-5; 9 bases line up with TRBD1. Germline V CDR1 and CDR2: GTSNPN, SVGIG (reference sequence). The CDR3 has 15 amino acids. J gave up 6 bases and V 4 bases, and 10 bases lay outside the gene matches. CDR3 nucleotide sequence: TGTGCCTGGAAAGAGGGGGGACAGGGAATTCAGCCCCAGCATTTT. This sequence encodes CAWKEGGQGIQPQHF.

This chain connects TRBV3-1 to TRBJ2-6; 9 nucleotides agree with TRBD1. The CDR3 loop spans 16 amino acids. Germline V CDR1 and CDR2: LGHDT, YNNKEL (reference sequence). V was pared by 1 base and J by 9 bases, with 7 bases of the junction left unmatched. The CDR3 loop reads CASSQGWTGVLNVLTF. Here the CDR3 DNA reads TGTGCCAGCAGCCAAGGTTGGACAGGGGTCCTCAACGTCCTGACTTTC.

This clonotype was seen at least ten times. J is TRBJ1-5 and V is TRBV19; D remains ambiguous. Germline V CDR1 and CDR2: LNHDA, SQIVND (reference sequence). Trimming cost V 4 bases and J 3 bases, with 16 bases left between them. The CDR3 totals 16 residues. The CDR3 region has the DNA TGTGCCAGTAGTAGCGGGAAGAGAGCCGCCAATCAGCCCCAGCATTTT. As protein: CASSSGKRAANQPQHF.

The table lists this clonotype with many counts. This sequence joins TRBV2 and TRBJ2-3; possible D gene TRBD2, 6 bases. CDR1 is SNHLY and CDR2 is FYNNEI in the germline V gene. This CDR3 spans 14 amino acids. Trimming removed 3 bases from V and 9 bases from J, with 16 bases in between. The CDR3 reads CASSEGLRSRTQYF. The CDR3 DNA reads TGTGCCAGCAGTGAGGGACTTCGAAGTCGAACGCAGTATTTT.

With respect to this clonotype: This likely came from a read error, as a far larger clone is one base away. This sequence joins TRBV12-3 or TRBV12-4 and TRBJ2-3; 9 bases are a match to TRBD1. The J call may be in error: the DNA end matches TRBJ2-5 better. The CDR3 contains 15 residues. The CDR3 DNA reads TGTGCCAGCAGTTTTCCGGGACAGGGCCCAGTGACCCAGTACTTC. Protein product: CASSFPGQGPVTQYF.

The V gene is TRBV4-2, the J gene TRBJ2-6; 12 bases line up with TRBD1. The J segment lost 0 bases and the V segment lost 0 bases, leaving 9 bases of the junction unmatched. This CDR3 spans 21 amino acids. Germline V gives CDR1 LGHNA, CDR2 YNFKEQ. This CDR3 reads CASSQESGTGGVPSGANVLTF. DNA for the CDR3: TGTGCCAGCAGCCAAGAGAGTGGGACAGGGGGCGTCCCCTCTGGGGCCAACGTCCTGACTTTC.

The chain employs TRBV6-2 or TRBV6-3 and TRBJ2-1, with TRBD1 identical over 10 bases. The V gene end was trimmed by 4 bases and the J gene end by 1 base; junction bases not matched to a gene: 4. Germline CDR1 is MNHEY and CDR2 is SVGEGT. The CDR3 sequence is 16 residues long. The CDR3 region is CASSSRQGASYNEQFF. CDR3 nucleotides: TGTGCCAGCAGTTCACGACAGGGGGCTTCCTACAATGAGCAGTTCTTC.

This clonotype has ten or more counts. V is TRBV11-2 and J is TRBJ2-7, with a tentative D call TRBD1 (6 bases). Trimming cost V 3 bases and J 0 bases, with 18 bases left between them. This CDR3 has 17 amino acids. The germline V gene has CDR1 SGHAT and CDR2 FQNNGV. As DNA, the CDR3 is TGTGCCAGCAGCTTGGGGGCGTTGAGAATACTCTCCTACGAGCAGTACTTC. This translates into CASSLGALRILSYEQYF.

The CDR3 DNA is TGTGCCAGCAGCCTCCAGAGCGGGAGTTACAATGAGCAGTTCTTC. As protein: CASSLQSGSYNEQFF. This chain uses TRBV5-4 with TRBJ2-1; 8 nucleotides align to TRBD2. Germline lookup yields CDR1 SGHNT and CDR2 YYREEE (reference sequence). Losses at the gene ends were 4 bases for V and 4 bases for J; bases not matched to a gene: 7. The CDR3 length is 15 residues.

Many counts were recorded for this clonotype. CDR3 nucleotide sequence: TGTGCCAGCCAGTATAGCGGATGGTCGATGCAGACCCAGTACTTC. Amino acid sequence: CASQYSGWSMQTQYF. The chain has TRBV12-3 or TRBV12-4 and TRBJ2-5; a possible D gene is TRBD2 (6 bases). The CDR3 is 15 residues long. V lost 8 bases and J lost 6, with 22 bases in between.

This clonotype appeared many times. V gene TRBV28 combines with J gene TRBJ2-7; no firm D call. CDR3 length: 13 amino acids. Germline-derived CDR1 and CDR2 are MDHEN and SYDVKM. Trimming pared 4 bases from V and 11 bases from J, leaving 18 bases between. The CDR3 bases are TGTGCCAGCAGTTCCCACCCGGGTCTGGACGAGTACTTC. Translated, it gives CASSSHPGLDEYF.

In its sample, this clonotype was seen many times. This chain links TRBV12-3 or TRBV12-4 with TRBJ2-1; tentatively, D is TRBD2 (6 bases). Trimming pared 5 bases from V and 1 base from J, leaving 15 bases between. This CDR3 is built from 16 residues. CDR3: CASSAYLARSYNEQFF. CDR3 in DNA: TGTGCCAGCAGTGCCTACCTAGCGAGATCCTACAATGAGCAGTTCTTC.

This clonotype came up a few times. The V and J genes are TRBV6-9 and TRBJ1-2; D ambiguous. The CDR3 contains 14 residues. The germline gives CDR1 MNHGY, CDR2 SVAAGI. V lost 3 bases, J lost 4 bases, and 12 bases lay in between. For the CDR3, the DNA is TGTGCCAGCAGTTACTTAGAAGAAGGCTATGGCTACACCTTC. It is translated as CASSYLEEGYGYTF.

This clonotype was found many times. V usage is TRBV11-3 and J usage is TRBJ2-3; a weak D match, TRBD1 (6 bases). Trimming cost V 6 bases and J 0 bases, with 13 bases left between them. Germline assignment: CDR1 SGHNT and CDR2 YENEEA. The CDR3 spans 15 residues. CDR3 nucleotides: TGTGCCAGCAGTCAAGGGGGAGTAAGCACAGATACGCAGTATTTT. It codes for CASSQGGVSTDTQYF.

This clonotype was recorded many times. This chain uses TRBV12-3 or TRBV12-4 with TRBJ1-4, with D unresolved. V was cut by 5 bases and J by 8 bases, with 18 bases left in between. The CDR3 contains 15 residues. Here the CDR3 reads CASSIAGVRPEKLFF. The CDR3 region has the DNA TGTGCCAGCAGTATCGCAGGAGTCCGACCCGAAAAACTGTTTTTT.

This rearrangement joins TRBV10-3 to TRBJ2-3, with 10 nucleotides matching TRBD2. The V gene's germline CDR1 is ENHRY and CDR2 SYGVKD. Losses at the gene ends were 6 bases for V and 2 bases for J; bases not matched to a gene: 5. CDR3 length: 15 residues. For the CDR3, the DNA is TGTGCCATCAGCTCCGGGACTAGCGACACAGATACGCAGTATTTT. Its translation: CAISSGTSDTDTQYF.